What follows describes a single T cell receptor beta chain. The antigen remains unidentified. The data belong to a study of beta chain features in type 1 diabetes. Study findings and constraints: Across all four CD4+ subsets, people with type 1 diabetes showed modestly shorter TCRB CDR3s.

J was trimmed by 6 bases and V by 0 bases; bases with no gene match: 8. CDR1 is SGDLS and CDR2 is YYNGEE in the germline V gene. The CDR3 runs 16 residues. cDNA synthesis used the whole RNA isolate, giving expressed TCRB sequences. Sequenced by immunoSEQ multiplex PCR; TCRdb stores in-frame clones only, minus some. The data show 250,000 to 350,000 clones, roughly an eighth seen once. The sequence came from a young man with type 1 diabetes. This chain joins TRBV9 and TRBJ2-1, with 8 nucleotides matching TRBD2. What was sequenced was naive CD4+ T cells from blood. The CDR3 bases are TGTGCCAGCAGCGTAGAGACGGGAGGGCCTTCCAATGAGCAGTTCTTC. Residues: CASSVETGGPSNEQFF. Using reference TRBV9 and TRBJ2-1 for the parts outside the CDR3, the full variable domain is DSGVTQTPKHLITATGQRVTLRCSPRSGDLSVYWYQQSLDQGLQFLIQYYNGEERAKGNILERFSAQQFPDLHSELNLSSLELGDSALYFCASSVETGGPSNEQFFGPGTRLTVL.